These T cell receptor beta chains were read from a single sample in a study of blood T cell repertoires in COVID-19. Profiling relied on immunoSEQ multiplex PCR, and the TCRdb table lists in-frame clones only, not all of them. The sample lists 68,000 or so clones, about 86% occurring once. The sequenced sample consisted of peripheral blood. These receptors all stem from a man aged 45 to 65 with acute or convalescent COVID-19. Each CDR3 is given with its conserved first and last residue. The order of the fields is CDR3 protein, V gene, J gene.

CASTSGATGELFF	TRBV9	TRBJ2-2
CASSLAGAADTQYF	TRBV10-2	TRBJ2-3
CASTRGSGQPQHF	TRBV3-1/TRBV3-2	TRBJ1-5
CASSLRDRGPSGGYTF	TRBV28	TRBJ1-2
CASSVGAADVMGYGYTF	TRBV9	TRBJ1-2
CASSPGQENQPQHF	TRBV7-9	TRBJ1-5
CATSDFGTGTDTQYF	TRBV24-1	TRBJ2-3
CASTPLDRNTGELFF	TRBV27	TRBJ2-2
CASASGSSYEQYF	TRBV28	TRBJ2-7
CASSQLGGAGGRTEAFF	TRBV14	TRBJ1-1
CASSLAGTYYEQYF	TRBV11-2	TRBJ2-7
CASSLSSVPGNTIYF	TRBV5-4	TRBJ1-3
CASSPGTTGELFF	TRBV5-1	TRBJ2-2
CASRGTGNYGYTF	TRBV19	TRBJ1-2
CASSVDPNRGWQYF	TRBV9	TRBJ2-7
CASSRGGSTDTQYF	TRBV5-5	TRBJ2-3
CASSPPGQGGEKLFF	TRBV18	TRBJ1-4
CASLQGTSESGTEAFF	TRBV28	TRBJ1-1
CAWSVGLPKQYF	TRBV30	TRBJ2-7
CASSPGPQGGYTF	TRBV28	TRBJ1-2
CASGDTTNYGYTF	TRBV28	TRBJ1-2
CASSLGQQTEAFF	TRBV7-3	TRBJ1-1
CASSQTGESSYNSPLHF	TRBV13	TRBJ1-6
CASSPTGQGNQPQHF	TRBV5-1	TRBJ1-5
CASRGTGPLYEQYF	TRBV6-6	TRBJ2-7
CASSLETLYGYTF	TRBV5-6	TRBJ1-2
CASSPGQGGLNIQYF	TRBV18	TRBJ2-4
CASSFGAYNQPQHF	TRBV7-8	TRBJ1-5
CASGFKQGGTDTQYF	TRBV7-3	TRBJ2-3
CASSPMGSSYEQYF	TRBV27	TRBJ2-7
CASSVGDRASYEQYF	TRBV9	TRBJ2-7
CATSFGTGMYSNQPQHF	TRBV15	TRBJ1-5
CASRLVLVPNTEAFF	TRBV5-1	TRBJ1-1
CASSENWGDSLPTF	TRBV2	TRBJ1-2
CASSLADTYEQYF	TRBV18	TRBJ2-7
CASSWGDRARDTQYF	TRBV5-8	TRBJ2-3
CASSSDSPYEQYF	TRBV7-3	TRBJ2-7
CASGNRGRTGELFF	TRBV11-3	TRBJ2-2
CASSYFYGEYEQYF	TRBV6-5	TRBJ2-7
CASRPTGGNEQFF	TRBV10-2	TRBJ2-1
CASRARDGTEAFF	TRBV19	TRBJ1-1
CASSLVASGTAHYEQYF	TRBV7-8	TRBJ2-7
CASADRDDDTIYF	TRBV5-8	TRBJ1-3
CASSLGRGLDNEQFF	TRBV7-7	TRBJ2-1
CASSHQQGWFGNTIYF	TRBV21-1	TRBJ1-3
CASSRDTGELFF	TRBV3-1/TRBV3-2	TRBJ2-2
CASSLEPSFRLMNTEAFF	TRBV5-8	TRBJ1-1
CASSFASSIGQPQHF	TRBV28	TRBJ1-5
CASSIGTEADTQYF	TRBV19	TRBJ2-3
CASYLGSEETQYF	TRBV18	TRBJ2-5
CASSKGAREQFF	TRBV19	TRBJ2-1
CASSRQGQGGYTF	TRBV27	TRBJ1-2
CASSVTKGRSGGYTF	TRBV2	TRBJ1-2